The 5 T cell receptor beta chains in this list originate from one sample, sequenced in a study of B cell selection in AIRE deficiency. The repertoire was sequenced with immunoSEQ multiplex PCR; TCRdb's copy has only in-frame clones and lacks some. Of fewer than 30,000 clones detected, approximately 96% appear once; the ten largest clones hold 0.2%. CD4+CD127+ cells were sorted as the conventional CD4 T cells. Sequenced sample: conventional CD4+ T cells sorted from PBMCs. Receptor source: a human donor with AIRE deficiency.

The chain employs TRBV15 and TRBJ1-6; D remains ambiguous. The CDR3 loop spans 13 amino acids. Germline V gene sequence: CDR1 LNHNV, CDR2 YYDKDF (reference sequence). Trimming pared 4 bases from V and 10 bases from J, leaving 11 bases between. CDR3 amino acids: CATSTIPTSPLHF. CDR3 nucleotide sequence: TGTGCCACCAGCACTATACCGACCTCACCCCTCCACTTT.

The chain links TRBV5-1 to TRBJ2-3; TRBD1 might be the D (5 bases). The ends were cut back, 4 bases at V and 3 bases at J, with 12 bases in the middle. CDR1 and CDR2 from the germline V gene are SGHRS and YFSETQ. The CDR3 contains 14 residues. CDR3 DNA sequence: TGCGCCAGCAGCCTCTCCCAGGGTACAGATACGCAGTATTTT. This encodes CASSLSQGTDTQYF.

Only a few counts were recorded for this clone. This sequence joins TRBV6-1 and TRBJ2-1; D remains ambiguous. The germline CDR1 and CDR2 sequences are MNHNS and SASEGT. The CDR3 spans 15 residues. Trimming removed 6 bases from V and 1 base from J, with 13 bases in between. The CDR3 is CASRLSFDSYNEQFF. As DNA, the CDR3 is TGTGCCAGCAGGTTGAGTTTTGATTCCTACAATGAGCAGTTCTTC.

This clone was found once. The rearrangement uses TRBV6-4 and TRBJ2-7; the match to TRBD1 covers 10 bases. CDR3 length: 14 residues. Germline V gene data show CDR1 as MRHNA and CDR2 as SNTAGT. V trimming: 5 bases; J trimming: 3 bases; junction bases outside the gene matches: 4. CDR3 in DNA: TGTGCCAGCAGTCCTCGGACAGGGGGCTACGAGCAGTACTTC. Translation: CASSPRTGGYEQYF.

The genes are TRBV4-3 and TRBJ2-1, with TRBD1 matching over 9 bases. The ends lost 0 bases at V and 3 bases at J; junction bases unmatched: 0. Germline V gene sequence: CDR1 LGHNA, CDR2 YSLEER. The CDR3 contains 15 residues. CDR3 sequence (DNA): TGCGCCAGCAGCCAAGAGGGACAGGGCTACAATGAGCAGTTCTTC. This encodes CASSQEGQGYNEQFF.